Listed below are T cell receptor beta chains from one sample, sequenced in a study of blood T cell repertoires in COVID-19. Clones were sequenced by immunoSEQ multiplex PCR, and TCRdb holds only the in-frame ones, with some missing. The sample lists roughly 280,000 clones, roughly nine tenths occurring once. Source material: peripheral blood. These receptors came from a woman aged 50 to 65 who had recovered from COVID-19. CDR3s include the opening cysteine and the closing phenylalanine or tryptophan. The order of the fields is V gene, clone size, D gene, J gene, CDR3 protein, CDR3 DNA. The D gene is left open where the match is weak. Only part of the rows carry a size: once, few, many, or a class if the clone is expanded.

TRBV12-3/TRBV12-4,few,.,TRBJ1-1,CASSYDSIEAFF,TGTGCCAGCAGTTACGACAGCATTGAAGCTTTCTTT
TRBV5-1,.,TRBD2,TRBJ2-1,CASSVPLAGEERNEQFF,TGCGCCAGCAGCGTGCCTTTAGCGGGAGAGGAGAGGAATGAGCAGTTCTTC
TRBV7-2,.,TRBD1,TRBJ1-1,CASSLVGDRVLGTEAFF,TGTGCCAGCAGCTTAGTAGGGGACAGGGTTTTAGGCACTGAAGCTTTCTTT
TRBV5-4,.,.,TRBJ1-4,CASSTGGGAPNEKLFF,TGTGCCAGCAGCACGGGGGGGGGAGCTCCCAATGAAAAACTGTTTTTT
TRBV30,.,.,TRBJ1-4,CAWREQAIEKLFF,TGTGCCTGGAGGGAACAGGCAATTGAAAAACTGTTTTTT
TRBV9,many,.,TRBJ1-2,CASSVGGQGNYGYTF,TGTGCCAGCAGCGTCGGAGGGCAGGGAAACTATGGCTACACCTTC
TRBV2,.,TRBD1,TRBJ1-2,CASSERGSGGNGYTF,TGTGCCAGCAGTGAACGGGGATCAGGGGGGAATGGCTACACCTTC
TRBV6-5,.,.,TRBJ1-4,CASSRGRGNEKLFF,TGTGCCAGCAGCCGGGGGAGAGGGAATGAAAAACTGTTTTTT
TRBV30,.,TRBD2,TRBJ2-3,CAWTGTRGTDTQYF,TGTGCCTGGACCGGGACTAGGGGGACAGATACGCAGTATTTT
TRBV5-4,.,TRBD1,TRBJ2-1,CASSLADRGDEQFF,TGTGCCAGCAGCTTGGCCGACAGGGGGGATGAGCAGTTCTTC
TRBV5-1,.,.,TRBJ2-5,CASSLRAGIGTQYF,TGCGCCAGCAGCTTGCGGGCGGGGATCGGGACCCAGTACTTC
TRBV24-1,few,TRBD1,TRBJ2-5,CATSDPRRQGGETQYF,TGTGCCACCAGTGATCCGCGGAGACAGGGTGGGGAGACCCAGTACTTC
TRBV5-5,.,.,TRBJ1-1,CASSLMRGWANTEAFF,TGTGCCAGCAGCTTGATGAGGGGGTGGGCGAACACTGAAGCTTTCTTT
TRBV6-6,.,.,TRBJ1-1,CASSPAAEAFF,TGTGCCAGCAGCCCCGCGGCTGAAGCTTTCTTT
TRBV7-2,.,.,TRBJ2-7,CASSLVGGGNEQYF,TGTGCCAGCAGCTTAGTAGGGGGGGGCAACGAGCAGTACTTC
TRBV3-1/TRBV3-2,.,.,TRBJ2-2,CASSQGRTARSHTGELFF,TGTGCCAGCAGCCAAGGTCGGACAGCTCGGTCCCACACCGGGGAGCTGTTTTTT
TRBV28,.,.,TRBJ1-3,CASSLRGWSGNTIYF,TGTGCCAGCAGTTTAAGGGGCTGGTCCGGAAACACCATATATTTT
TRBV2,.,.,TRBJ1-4,CASSEDRTTNEKLFF,TGTGCCAGCAGTGAAGACAGAACAACTAATGAAAAACTGTTTTTT
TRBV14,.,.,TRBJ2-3,CASSQRDTQYF,TGTGCCAGCAGCCAGAGAGATACGCAGTATTTT
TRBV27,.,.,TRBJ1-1,CASSFLAGGSTEAFF,TGTGCCAGCAGTTTTCTGGCGGGTGGAAGCACTGAAGCTTTCTTT
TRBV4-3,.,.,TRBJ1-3,CASSQDTGYHGNTIYF,TGCGCCAGCAGCCAAGATACAGGGTATCATGGAAACACCATATATTTT
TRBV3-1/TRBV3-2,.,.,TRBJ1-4,CASSQEGHPGEKLFF,TGTGCCAGCAGCCAAGAAGGTCATCCGGGTGAAAAACTGTTTTTT
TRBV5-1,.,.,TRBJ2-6,CASSLGFRGTGANVLTF,TGCGCCAGCAGCTTGGGGTTTCGGGGTACGGGGGCCAACGTCCTGACTTTC
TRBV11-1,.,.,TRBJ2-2,CASSLLDTGELFF,TGTGCCAGCAGCCTTCTTGACACCGGGGAGCTGTTTTTT
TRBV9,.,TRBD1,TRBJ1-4,CASSVGDRVFEKLFF,TGTGCCAGCAGCGTAGGGGACAGGGTCTTTGAAAAACTGTTTTTT
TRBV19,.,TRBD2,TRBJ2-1,CASSGRSYNEQFF,TGTGCCTCTAGCGGGAGGTCCTACAATGAGCAGTTCTTC
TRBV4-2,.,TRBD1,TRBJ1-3,CASSQDRGSSGNTIYF,TGTGCCAGCAGCCAGGACAGGGGTAGCTCTGGAAACACCATATATTTT
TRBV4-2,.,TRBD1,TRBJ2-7,CASSPQADRLPYEQYF,TGTGCCAGCAGCCCCCAAGCGGACAGGCTCCCCTACGAGCAGTACTTC
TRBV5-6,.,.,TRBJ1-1,CASSFDRNTEAFF,TGTGCCAGCAGCTTCGACAGGAACACTGAAGCTTTCTTT
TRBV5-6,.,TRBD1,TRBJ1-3,CASSPGQPLRNTIYF,TGTGCCAGCAGCCCGGGACAGCCGCTGCGGAACACCATATATTTT
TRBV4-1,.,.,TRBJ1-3,CASSQDPGGGYTIYF,TGCGCCAGCAGCCAAGATCCCGGGGGAGGGTACACCATATATTTT
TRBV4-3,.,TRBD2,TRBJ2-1,CASSQPRTSGSEQFF,TGCGCCAGCAGCCAACCCAGGACTAGCGGGAGCGAGCAGTTCTTC
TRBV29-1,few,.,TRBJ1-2,CSVDVPSDGYTF,TGCAGCGTTGATGTCCCCTCAGATGGCTACACCTTC
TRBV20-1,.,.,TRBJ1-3,CSGVTGNTIYF,TGCAGTGGGGTGACAGGAAACACCATATATTTT
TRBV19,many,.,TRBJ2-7,CASSIGDRAYEQYF,TGTGCCAGTAGTATAGGAGACAGAGCCTACGAGCAGTACTTC
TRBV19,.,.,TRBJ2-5,CASSIGGQETQYF,TGTGCCAGTAGTATCGGCGGCCAAGAGACCCAGTACTTC
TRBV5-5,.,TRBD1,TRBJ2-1,CASRLGQGPNEQFF,TGTGCCAGCAGACTCGGACAGGGACCCAATGAGCAGTTCTTC
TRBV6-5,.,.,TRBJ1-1,CASSYTGQGPTEAFF,TGTGCCAGCAGTTACACCGGGCAGGGCCCCACTGAAGCTTTCTTT
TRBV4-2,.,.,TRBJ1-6,CASSQEGTGNSPLHF,TGTGCCAGCAGCCAAGAAGGAACAGGGAATTCACCCCTCCACTTT
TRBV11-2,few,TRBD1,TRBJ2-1,CASSLLGTGLRGNEQFF,TGTGCCAGCAGCCTACTAGGGACAGGGTTAAGGGGCAATGAGCAGTTCTTC
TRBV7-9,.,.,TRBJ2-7,CASGPRGYEQYF,TGTGCCAGCGGCCCGAGAGGCTACGAGCAGTACTTC
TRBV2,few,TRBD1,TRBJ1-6,CASSEGDRDNSPLHF,TGTGCCAGCAGTGAGGGGGACAGGGATAATTCACCCCTCCACTTT
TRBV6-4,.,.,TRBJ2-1,CASTSLGRSSYNEQFF,TGTGCCAGCACGTCTTTAGGGAGAAGCTCCTACAATGAGCAGTTCTTC
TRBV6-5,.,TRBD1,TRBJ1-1,CASSRQGAGTEAFF,TGTGCCAGCAGTAGACAGGGGGCAGGCACTGAAGCTTTCTTT
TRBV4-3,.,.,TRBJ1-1,CASSQEPRASRGMNTEAFF,TGCGCCAGCAGCCAAGAGCCACGCGCATCCCGGGGGATGAACACTGAAGCTTTCTTT
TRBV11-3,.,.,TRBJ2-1,CASSFQGYNEQFF,TGTGCCAGCAGCTTTCAGGGTTACAATGAGCAGTTCTTC
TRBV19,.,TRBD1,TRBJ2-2,CASSYIQGANTGELFF,TGTGCCAGTAGCTATATCCAGGGGGCTAACACCGGGGAGCTGTTTTTT
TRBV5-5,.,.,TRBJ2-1,CASSPGRAYNEQFF,TGTGCCAGCAGCCCCGGTCGAGCCTACAATGAGCAGTTCTTC
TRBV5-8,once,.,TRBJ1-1,CASSSQAGGGSAEAFF,TGTGCCAGCAGCTCCCAGGCAGGAGGAGGTAGCGCTGAAGCTTTCTTT
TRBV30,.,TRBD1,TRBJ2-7,CAWRTGASYEQYF,TGTGCCTGGAGGACAGGGGCTTCCTACGAGCAGTACTTC
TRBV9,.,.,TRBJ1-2,CASSPIGYGYTF,TGTGCCAGCAGCCCCATCGGCTATGGCTACACCTTC
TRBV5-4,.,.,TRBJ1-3,CASSLGRGEGNTIYF,TGTGCCAGCAGCTTGGGCAGGGGTGAGGGAAACACCATATATTTT
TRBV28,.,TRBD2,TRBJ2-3,CASSLAGVRTDTQYF,TGTGCCAGCAGTTTAGCGGGGGTCCGCACAGATACGCAGTATTTT
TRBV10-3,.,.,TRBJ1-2,CAITPGGGNGYTF,TGTGCCATCACCCCCGGGGGTGGGAATGGCTACACCTTC
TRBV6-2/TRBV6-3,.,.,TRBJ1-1,CASSRDQGIYTEAFF,TGTGCCAGCAGTCGTGATCAGGGTATCTACACTGAAGCTTTCTTT
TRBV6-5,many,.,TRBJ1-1,CASNAQGVTEAFF,TGTGCCAGCAATGCACAGGGAGTCACTGAAGCTTTCTTT
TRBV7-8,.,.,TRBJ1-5,CASSSDRPNQPQHF,TGTGCCAGCAGCTCCGACAGGCCCAATCAGCCCCAGCATTTT
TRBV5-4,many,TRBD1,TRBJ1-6,CASRPFQGVSPLHF,TGTGCCAGCAGGCCGTTTCAGGGGGTCTCACCCCTCCACTTT
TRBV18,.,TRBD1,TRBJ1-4,CASSPLQIRQGFNEKLFF,TGTGCCAGCTCACCCCTTCAGATAAGACAGGGGTTTAATGAAAAACTGTTTTTT